The sequence of this T cell receptor beta chain was determined in a study of monozygotic twins with inflammatory bowel disease. General study results and limits: Relative to healthy twins, IBD patients had fewer clonotypes in common with others, a gap that was especially apparent with disease activity. Twin pairs that were concordant did not differ from discordant pairs in repertoire similarity, possibly from limited power.

A note on this clonotype: Its matching antigen is unknown.

The V gene's germline CDR1 is GTSNPN and CDR2 SVGIG (reference sequence). The CDR3 consists of 15 residues. TCR libraries each used 3,500 to 4,000 ng of total RNA. TCRdb re-called the 5' RACE reads; every CDR3 protein appears as one record, without DNA. The ten most abundant clones cover roughly 2.3% of a sample with 350,000 to 500,000 distinct CDR3 sequences. The sequencing sample was made of blood. The sequence was collected from a human donor with ulcerative colitis or Crohn's disease, or a healthy co-twin of an affected twin (not recorded which). The V call is TRBV30, the J call TRBJ2-3; TCRdb outputs TRBD2, but without DNA this stays unchecked. The CDR3 sequence: CAWSVRSGSLDTQYF.